The sequence of this T cell receptor beta chain was determined in a study of shared clonotypes between healthy human individuals. Points from the study as a whole: Depth of sequencing was expected to influence donor clonotype sharing. The study drew on few donors, limiting represented genetic and exposure-history diversity.

V was pared by 9 bases and J by 4 bases, with 19 bases of the junction left unmatched. CDR1 SGHRS and CDR2 YFSETQ come from the germline V gene. CDR3 length equals 18 residues. Libraries were prepared by immunoSEQ multiplex PCR; TCRdb keeps only in-frame clonotypes and omits some of them. The sample has 2 million to 2.5 million clones, approximately 93% seen once. The sample holds one count of this clone. Antigen: not known. Sequenced sample: naive CD4+ T cells from PBMCs. As to subset: CD45RA+ positively selected. This TCR was sampled from a man younger than 35 in good health. Some clones in this sample may be carry-over from other donors' samples. The gene calls are TRBV5-1 and TRBJ2-3, with 11 bases lining up with TRBD2. The CDR3 spells CATSRGSSPSGRSDTQYF. In DNA, the CDR3 is TGCGCCACTTCACGGGGCAGCTCACCTAGCGGGAGGTCAGATACGCAGTATTTT.